Listed here are 12 T cell receptor beta chains from one sample, sequenced in a study of blood T cell repertoires in COVID-19. Assay used: immunoSEQ multiplex PCR; TCRdb lists only in-frame clones, some missing. The sample includes about 480,000 clones, 85% to 90% of them seen just once. Material for sequencing was PBMCs or T cells enriched from blood (not recorded which). All receptors come from a woman aged 40 to 50 who had recovered from COVID-19.

This chain links TRBV5-1 with TRBJ2-7; 12 nucleotides align to TRBD2. CDR3 size: 15 residues. CDR1 and CDR2 (germline): SGHRS, YFSETQ. The trim removed 4 bases at V and 0 bases at J, leaving 2 bases unmatched. In nucleotides, the CDR3 is TGCGCCAGCAGCCCGACTAGCGGGAGCTCCTACGAGCAGTACTTC. Translated: CASSPTSGSSYEQYF.

The chain uses TRBV10-3 and TRBJ1-2; 10 bases line up with TRBD1. There are 17 residues in the CDR3. The J segment lost 7 bases and the V segment lost 6 bases, leaving 17 bases of the junction unmatched. Germline CDR1 and CDR2: ENHRY and SYGVKD. CDR3 sequence reads: CAIREQPGQGIFGGYTF. The CDR3 bases are TGTGCCATCAGGGAACAGCCGGGACAGGGGATTTTCGGTGGCTACACCTTC.

The gene calls are TRBV7-2 and TRBJ2-5; D is perhaps TRBD2 (6 bases). Germline V gene sequence: CDR1 SGHTA, CDR2 FQGNSA. Trimming took off 5 bases at V and 0 bases at J, with 19 bases between the two ends. This CDR3 spans 17 amino acids. This CDR3 is CASSKLRDSGYQETQYF. Written as DNA, the CDR3 is TGTGCCAGCAGCAAACTCCGGGACTCTGGGTACCAAGAGACCCAGTACTTC.

The chain couples TRBV4-1 to TRBJ2-5; D is undetermined. CDR3 length: 16 residues. CDR1 is MGHRA and CDR2 is YSYEKL in the germline V gene. V was trimmed by 1 base and J by 1 base, leaving 13 bases between them. In nucleotides, the CDR3 is TGCGCCAGCAGCCAAGTCACCTCTGTCAGCCAAGAGACCCAGTACTTC. Its protein is CASSQVTSVSQETQYF.

A single count supports this clone. The chain couples TRBV5-8 to TRBJ2-1, with TRBD1 matching 9 bases. Germline CDR1 and CDR2: SGHTS and YDEGEE. Germline trimming cut 4 bases from V and 9 bases from J; bases unmatched to any gene: 11. CDR3 length: 15 residues. The CDR3 spells CASSAGQGGSGEQFF. The CDR3 DNA sequence: TGTGCCAGCAGCGCGGGACAGGGCGGGAGTGGTGAGCAGTTCTTC. Full variable domain (remainder filled in from reference TRBV5-8 and TRBJ2-1): EAGVTQSPTHLIKTRGQQATLRCSPISGHTSVYWYQQALGLGLQFLLWYDEGEERNRGNFPPRFSGRQFPNYSSELNVNALELEDSALYLCASSAGQGGSGEQFFGPGTRLTVL.

J is TRBJ2-2 and V is TRBV5-6; D is perhaps TRBD1 (6 bases). The CDR3 sequence is 15 residues long. V lost 3 bases to trimming and J lost 0 bases, with 9 bases between them. CDR1 is SGHDT, CDR2 YYEEEE, per germline. In nucleotides, the CDR3 is TGTGCCAGCAGCTGGGACACCCCGAACACCGGGGAGCTGTTTTTT. Translating it yields CASSWDTPNTGELFF.

The rearrangement uses TRBV28 and TRBJ1-3, with D possibly being TRBD1 (5 bases). The germline CDR1 and CDR2 sequences are MDHEN and SYDVKM. V lost 4 bases, J lost 8 bases, and 12 bases lay in between. The CDR3 runs 13 residues. The CDR3 DNA follows: TGTGCCAGCAGTTCCCACAGGCTAGACACCATATATTTT. It translates to CASSSHRLDTIYF.

The chain carries TRBV13 and TRBJ1-2, with 8 bases that match TRBD1. The V segment lost 4 bases and the J segment 7 bases; nucleotides outside the gene matches: 17. CDR3 size: 17 residues. Germline V gene sequence: CDR1 PRHDT, CDR2 FYEKMQ (reference sequence). CDR3 nucleotide sequence: TGTGCCAGCAGCTCAGAAACTCGGACAGGGTGGGAGGTTGGCTACACCTTC. It is translated as CASSSETRTGWEVGYTF.

The rearrangement uses TRBV6-5 and TRBJ2-7, with TRBD1 identical over 9 bases. This CDR3 has 15 amino acids. Germline CDR1 reads MNHEY; CDR2 reads SVGAGI. With 6 bases clipped from V and 3 bases from J, the junction kept 9 bases outside the gene matches. DNA for the CDR3: TGTGCCAGCAGCCGTCGAGGACAGGGGAACTACGAGCAGTACTTC. The encoded protein is CASSRRGQGNYEQYF.

The CDR3 sequence: CASSPTQGVHYGYTF. In DNA form, the CDR3 reads TGTGCCAGCAGCCCTACGCAGGGGGTACACTATGGCTACACCTTC. The chain uses TRBV6-2 or TRBV6-3 and TRBJ1-2; 7 bases match TRBD1. The CDR3 has 15 amino acids. In germline, CDR1 is MNHEY, CDR2 SVGEGT. J was trimmed by 3 bases and V by 6 bases; bases with no gene match: 10.

V gene TRBV6-5 combines with J gene TRBJ1-4, with a tentative D call TRBD1 (5 bases). The V gene lost 0 bases and the J gene lost 6 bases, with 11 bases spanning the gap. The CDR3 consists of 15 residues. The germline V gene has CDR1 MNHEY and CDR2 SVGAGI. This chain's CDR3 is CASSYSLQDDEKLFF. The CDR3 DNA follows: TGTGCCAGCAGTTACTCGTTACAGGATGATGAAAAACTGTTTTTT.

The chain couples TRBV10-3 to TRBJ2-2; possibly TRBD1 for D (6 bases). CDR1 ENHRY and CDR2 SYGVKD come from the germline V gene. V lost 6 bases, J lost 0 bases, and 14 bases lay in between. The CDR3 covers 16 residues. CDR3 region: CAISHTGPPNTGELFF. The CDR3 nucleotides read TGTGCCATCAGCCACACAGGGCCTCCGAACACCGGGGAGCTGTTTTTT.